Following are 18 T cell receptor beta chains from one sample sequenced in a study of T-cell memory formation after mild COVID-19. MiXCR, applied by TCRdb to the 5' RACE reads, yields one record per CDR3 protein. The table lists approximately 300,000 distinct CDR3 sequences, approximately 20% of them singletons, with 20% to 25% in the top ten. The sequencing sample was made of PBMCs or a T cell subset sorted from them (not recorded which). These receptors were collected from a man aged 18 to 30 who had mild COVID-19 (a few samples of this study predate the infection). Cell type and time point are not known.

This clonotype was detected ten times or more. The chain links TRBV29-1 to TRBJ2-5; 7 bases fit TRBD1. This CDR3 is built from 14 residues. Germline V gene sequence: CDR1 SQVTM, CDR2 ANQGSEA. With V trimmed by 4 bases and J by 1 base, 6 bases remained unmatched. CDR3 nucleotide sequence: TGCAGCGTTGGGAACAGGGGACCCCAAGAGACCCAGTACTTC. It translates to CSVGNRGPQETQYF.

This clonotype was counted a few times. The J gene is TRBJ1-2, the V gene TRBV29-1, with TRBD1 matching over 9 bases. V gave up 1 base and J gave up 6 bases; unmatched junction bases: 3. Germline V lookup: CDR1 SQVTM, CDR2 ANQGSEA. CDR3 size: 13 residues. CDR3 residues: CSVEAQGAHGYTF. DNA of the CDR3: TGCAGCGTTGAAGCACAGGGGGCCCATGGCTACACCTTC.

V and J are TRBV7-2 and TRBJ1-2; D is unresolved. CDR1 is SGHTA and CDR2 is FQGNSA in the germline V gene. The CDR3 sequence is 14 residues long. V lost 1 base and J lost 6, with 12 bases in between. The CDR3 reads CASSLVGSPNGYTF. CDR3 DNA: TGTGCCAGCAGCTTAGTGGGCAGCCCTAATGGCTACACCTTC.

V is TRBV7-9 and J is TRBJ2-3, with a possible D match to TRBD2 (7 bases). In germline, CDR1 is SEHNR, CDR2 FQNEAQ (reference sequence). V was clipped by 4 bases and J by 4 bases, with 24 bases between them. This CDR3 contains 18 residues. The CDR3 DNA reads TGTGCCAGCAGCTCCTGGGGGCAGAGCGGGGTGCGCCCAGATACGCAGTATTTT. It specifies CASSSWGQSGVRPDTQYF.

The chain recombines TRBV28 with TRBJ2-1; 11 bases agree with TRBD1. The V and J ends lost 5 bases and 5 bases, in that order; junction bases with no gene match: 14. The CDR3 is made up of 18 amino acids. Germline lookup yields CDR1 MDHEN and CDR2 SYDVKM. The CDR3 region is CASSPLTSPGQGDNEQFF. Here the CDR3 DNA reads TGTGCCAGCAGTCCCTTGACTTCACCGGGACAGGGGGACAATGAGCAGTTCTTC.

The chain carries TRBV29-1 and TRBJ1-1; D remains unclear. The CDR3 has 11 residues. Germline V lookup: CDR1 SQVTM, CDR2 ANQGSEA. Trimming shortened V by 4 bases and J by 3 bases, and 6 bases separated the two germline ends. This chain's CDR3 is CSVGQYTEAFF. The CDR3 nucleotides read TGCAGCGTTGGGCAGTACACTGAAGCTTTCTTT.

The V call is TRBV7-8, the J call TRBJ2-3, with D hard to call. The CDR3 spans 15 residues. V gave up 1 base and J gave up 6 bases, with 14 bases separating them. Looked up from germline, CDR1 is SGHVS and CDR2 is FQNEAQ. The CDR3 is CASSLVEGPLDTQYF. The DNA of the CDR3 is TGTGCCAGCAGCTTAGTAGAAGGCCCTTTGGATACGCAGTATTTT.

This clonotype was counted between two and nine times. The gene calls are TRBV11-3 and TRBJ1-6; D uncertain. CDR1 is SGHNT, CDR2 YENEEA, per germline. The V end was cut by 0 bases, the J end by 7 bases, with 4 bases between. The CDR3 runs to 13 residues. The CDR3 DNA is TGTGCCAGCAGCTTAGAAGGGAATTCACCCCTCCACTTT. Translating gives CASSLEGNSPLHF.

V usage is TRBV27 and J usage is TRBJ2-3; 13 bases map to TRBD2. Unmatched junction bases numbered 4, after V lost 5 bases and J lost 2 bases. Germline CDR1 reads MNHEY; CDR2 reads SMNVEV (reference sequence). The CDR3 has 16 residues. The DNA for the CDR3 is TGTGCCAGCAGTCAGGGACTAGCGGGAATCACAGATACGCAGTATTTT. Translated, it gives CASSQGLAGITDTQYF.

In this sample, this clonotype turned up many times. This chain uses TRBV7-9 with TRBJ2-7, with TRBD2 as a possible D gene (5 bases). Trimming left V 5 bases short and J 7 bases short, with 12 bases between. The CDR3 covers 12 residues. The V gene's germline CDR1 is SEHNR and CDR2 FQNEAQ (reference sequence). DNA for the CDR3: TGTGCCAGCAGCAAAACTCCGGGGGAGCAGTACTTC. It is translated as CASSKTPGEQYF. Complete variable domain (other parts from reference TRBV7-9 and TRBJ2-7): DTGVSQNPRHKITKRGQNVTFRCDPISEHNRLYWYRQTLGQGPEFLTYFQNEAQLEKSRLLSDRFSAERPKGSFSTLEIQRTEQGDSAMYLCASSKTPGEQYFGPGTRLTVT.

CDR3 in amino acids: CSVRVNRELGTEAFF. CDR3 coding DNA: TGCAGCGTTCGTGTCAACAGGGAACTAGGAACTGAAGCTTTCTTT. The rearrangement uses TRBV29-1 and TRBJ1-1; a weak D match, TRBD1 (6 bases). The CDR3 has 15 residues. Trimming stripped 5 bases from V and 5 bases from J, with 21 bases between. Looked up from germline, CDR1 is SQVTM and CDR2 is ANQGSEA.

At least ten counts were recorded for this clonotype. The chain is built from TRBV5-1 and TRBJ2-1; perhaps TRBD1 as D (5 bases). The CDR3 is made up of 13 amino acids. Trimming took off 5 bases at V and 4 bases at J, with 10 bases between the two ends. Germline lookup yields CDR1 SGHRS and CDR2 YFSETQ. In DNA form, the CDR3 reads TGCGCCAGCAGATCAGGGCCGTACAATGAGCAGTTCTTC. It specifies CASRSGPYNEQFF.

This clonotype has ten or more counts. This chain links TRBV5-1 with TRBJ1-5, with D hard to call. Germline values: CDR1 SGHRS, CDR2 YFSETQ. The V gene lost 5 bases and the J gene lost 6 bases, with 15 bases spanning the gap. The CDR3 is made up of 14 amino acids. The CDR3 coding sequence is TGCGCCAGCAGTCCGGAGGGAGGAAGTCAGCCCCAGCATTTT. Protein product: CASSPEGGSQPQHF.

The chain links TRBV7-3 to TRBJ1-6; D possibly corresponds to TRBD1 (6 bases). This CDR3 is built from 15 residues. Trimming pared 2 bases from V and 7 bases from J, leaving 12 bases between. Germline CDR1 and CDR2: SGHTA and FQGTGA. CDR3 region: CASSLEGHSNSPLHF. In nucleotides, the CDR3 is TGTGCCAGCAGCTTAGAGGGACATTCCAATTCACCCCTCCACTTT.

The rearrangement uses TRBV27 and TRBJ2-3; D gene ambiguous. The CDR3 extends over 14 amino acids. The germline V and J ends were trimmed by 3 bases and 0 bases, with 7 bases remaining between them. CDR1 is MNHEY and CDR2 is SMNVEV in the germline V gene (reference sequence). In DNA, the CDR3 is TGTGCCAGCAGTTTTAACCCTAGCACAGATACGCAGTATTTT. It yields the protein CASSFNPSTDTQYF.

V usage is TRBV28 and J usage is TRBJ2-3; TRBD1 or TRBD2 may be the D gene (5 bases each). V shed 5 bases and J shed 7 bases, with 16 bases lying between them. The CDR3 extends over 14 amino acids. From germline, CDR1 is MDHEN and CDR2 SYDVKM. The CDR3 sequence: CASSPGTLRNTQYF. CDR3 DNA sequence: TGTGCCAGCAGTCCAGGGACCCTAAGAAATACGCAGTATTTT.

V usage is TRBV20-1 and J usage is TRBJ2-5; TRBD2 aligns across 10 bases. CDR3 length: 13 residues. The V and J ends lost 6 bases and 4 bases, in that order; junction bases with no gene match: 5. Germline V gene data show CDR1 as DFQATT and CDR2 as SNEGSKA (reference sequence). In DNA, the CDR3 is TGCAGTGCCCAGACTAGCGGGCGAGAGACCCAGTACTTC. Its translation is CSAQTSGRETQYF.

This clonotype turned up a few times. CDR3 loop: CSARDIRTGELFF. The DNA of the CDR3 is TGCAGTGCTAGAGATATCAGGACCGGGGAGCTGTTTTTT. J is TRBJ2-2 and V is TRBV20-1, with D hard to call. Germline V lookup: CDR1 DFQATT, CDR2 SNEGSKA (reference sequence). The CDR3 is 13 amino acids. The V gene lost 0 bases and the J gene lost 5 bases, with 7 bases spanning the gap.